This entry features one TCR beta chain sequence. Its antigen remains unidentified. No base quality values were provided; no much bigger clone lies one nucleotide off. Relative to germline, V is missing 2 bases and J is missing 2 bases, with 2 bases of the junction outside any gene match. The CDR3, from cysteine to phenylalanine, totals 16 residues. CDR3 DNA is the only sequence kept; it has 48 bases, read in frame from the first base. CDR1 MNHEY and CDR2 SVGAGI were looked up in the germline V gene. RNA was extracted using the RNeasy kit, and about 0.5 to 1 ug of the RNA was reverse transcribed with random hexamers. TCR beta CDR3 regions were amplified with the immunoSEQ multiplex PCR assay covering 54 Vbeta and 13 Jbeta segments. To correct PCR amplification bias, a synthetic template baseline was used for both primer optimization and computational correction. The paper's data handling went like this. Reads were assigned to V, D and J genes according to IMGT and analyzed in immunoSEQ Analyzer, with only productive sequences retained. Clonality was calculated as one minus the Shannon entropy normalized by log2 of the number of productive unique sequences. Public and private clones were assessed among the 100 most prevalent clones of each patient and control. A clone was defined as Susac-specific if it was absent from the healthy and MS cohorts, from roughly 980 published viral clones and from other ImmuneACCESS disease sequences. The public sequencing data were trimmed at Q25 with fastp and processed into clonotypes with MiXCR by TCRdb, which kept only in-frame beta chains. A single entry per CDR3 protein holds the most common genes and DNA from its merged rows. The V and J calls come from TCRdb's annotation, not from the publication. The sample table lists roughly 220,000 distinct CDR3 sequences, 94% of them with a count of one. The ten most abundant clones make up around 0.15% of the sample.

Peripheral blood CD8+ and CD4+ T cells from healthy donors, Susac syndrome patients and multiple sclerosis patients were profiled using high-throughput TCR beta sequencing. The Susac syndrome patients fulfilled recently defined diagnostic criteria for either definite or probable disease. Bulk CD8+ and CD4+ T cells were purified by magnetic negative isolation, while CD8+ TEMRA cells were enriched using FACS. Blood was drawn into EDTA tubes, processed within 24 hours, and PBMCs were isolated by density gradient centrifugation. PBMCs destined for TCR sequencing were cryopreserved in liquid nitrogen and later thawed in a 37 °C water bath. The sorted or isolated CD4+, CD8+ and CD8+ TEMRA cells had a purity of 90% or higher. This sample stems from a study of CD8 T cells in Susac syndrome (dated by TCRdb to about 2019). Turning to the overall study: Among the sequenced Susac syndrome patients, roughly six had clinically active disease and eight were in clinical remission. At the time of blood withdrawal, Susac syndrome patients were either therapy-naive, taking corticosteroids (with some also receiving IVIg), or on IVIg alone. The study used repertoire sequencing to test whether antigen drove CD8+ T cell activation and differentiation in Susac syndrome.

Findings and caveats that apply to the study as a whole: No clonal expansion was detected in the CD4+ T cell repertoire of Susac syndrome patients. The TCR sequencing and HLA analysis was acknowledged to have included a relatively small number of individuals.

The source is a human donor with Susac syndrome. This receptor chain uses TRBV6-5 and TRBJ2-3, and 12 junctional nucleotides match TRBD2. Sample: CD4+ T cells from PBMCs. Here is the DNA: TGTGCCAGCAGTTACCGGACTAGCGGGGACACAGATACGCAGTATTTT. This yields the protein CASSYRTSGDTDTQYF.